This TCR beta chain derives from a study of T cell responses to AZD1222 COVID-19 vaccine (dated by TCRdb to the early 2020s). About the investigation overall: TCR sequencing was performed for roughly 250 trial participants, of whom roughly 200 were given two doses of AZD1222 and around 25 were given two doses of MenACWY control vaccine. Trial participants were enrolled into age subgroups of 18-55, 56-69 and 70-plus years, which contained about 150, 27 and 61 TCR-sequenced participants, respectively.

The investigation overall reported the following: Conclusions about previously exposed vaccinees are limited, since just five or six AZD1222 recipients were seropositive for SARS-CoV-2 at baseline. Nearly half of unique spike-specific TCRs reportedly recognized epitopes outside regions mutated in the B.1.351 and B.1.1.7 variants. Most participants were white British and females outnumbered males, and the authors suggested that clonal diversity may have been underestimated. A significant rise in spike-specific TCR breadth and depth was observed after two AZD1222 doses relative to day 0 and relative to MenACWY recipients. The 56-69-year group was small, and its depth increase did not reach significance, likely because of low power. The whole spike protein was spanned by vaccine-associated CD4 TCRs, and dominant responses were seen in regions 160-218 and 743-854. No day 14 peak-response samples were available, so repertoires were characterized only after the peak T cell response.

For this clone: Its cognate antigen has yet to be identified. Within one base of it there is no much larger clone, and no base qualities were kept.

According to the study, the label for this sample's time point signals: about 28 days (+/-7) after the second vaccine dose. AZD1222 recipients whose second dose came at about 4 weeks and those whose second dose came at about 12 weeks were combined into one group, since spike-specific TCR depth and breadth did not differ between the two schedules. The vaccinee samples were drawn from two UK trials, COV001 and COV002, one of which was a single-blind randomized controlled phase 2/3 trial testing AZD1222 (ChAdOx1 nCoV-19) in healthy adults. For TCRbeta chain sequencing, PBMC samples were collected from trial participants at day 0 and at day 28 after the second dose. The CDR3 regions of human TCRbeta chains were analyzed by immunosequencing. For the original study's pipeline: Repertoire TCRs were checked for matches against a reference library of SARS-CoV-2-specific TCRs that had been generated using the MIRA antigen-specificity platform. Breadth was defined as the fraction of unique TCRs that were SARS-CoV-2-associated, and depth was defined as the fraction of total T cells that were SARS-CoV-2-associated. Using the MIRA data, each spike-specific TCR was assigned both to the spike region to which the TCR was reactive and to a CD4 or CD8 class. Log10-transformed breadth and depth values were compared by one-way ANOVA with Sidak's multiple comparisons tests. Entries here come from immuneACCESS through TCRdb and include only in-frame sequences with V and J called. Some clones fail to appear in such tables; in the studies checked, an unresolved V gene covers under half of the shortfall, and the cause of the remainder is unknown. D and trimming come from the DNA, and the V and J calls and clone size come from that table. Counted in this sample were approximately 82,000 clones; roughly 90% of them appeared once. The ten largest clonotypes hold roughly 3.1% of the sample.

The clonotype originates from an adult who received the AZD1222 COVID-19 vaccine. The sample in question was peripheral blood, obtained 28 days after the second AZD1222 dose.

The nucleotide sequence is given as TGTGCCAGTAGTGGCAGGCCTACCGAGCAGTACTTC. It translates to CASSGRPTEQYF. The V and J genes are TRBV19 and TRBJ2-7, with the D gene too uncertain to name. V is reduced by 5 bases and J by 6 bases, leaving a spacing of 11 bases between them. Reading the germline V gene (reference sequence) gives CDR1 LNHDA and CDR2 SQIVND. Counted from cysteine to phenylalanine, this CDR3 has 12 amino acids. Only CDR3 DNA is held: 36 bases, read in frame from base 1. The entire variable domain, with the stretches around the CDR3 drawn from the reference TRBV19 and TRBJ2-7 proteins, is DGGITQSPKYLFRKEGQNVTLSCEQNLNHDAMYWYRQDPGQGLRLIYYSQIVNDFQKGDIAEGYSVSREKKESFPLTVTSAQKNPTAFYLCASSGRPTEQYFGPGTRLTVT.